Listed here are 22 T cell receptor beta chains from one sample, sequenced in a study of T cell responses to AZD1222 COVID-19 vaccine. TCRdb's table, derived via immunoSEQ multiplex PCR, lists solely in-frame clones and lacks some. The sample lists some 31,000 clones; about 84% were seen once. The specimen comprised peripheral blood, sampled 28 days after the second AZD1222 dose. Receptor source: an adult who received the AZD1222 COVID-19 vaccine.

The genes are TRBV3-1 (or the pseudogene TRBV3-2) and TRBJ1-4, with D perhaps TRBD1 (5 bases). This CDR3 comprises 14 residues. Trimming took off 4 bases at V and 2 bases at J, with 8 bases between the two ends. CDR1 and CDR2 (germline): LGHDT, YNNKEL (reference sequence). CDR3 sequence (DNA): TGTGCCAGCAGCCTCAGGGCGACTAATGAAAAACTGTTTTTT. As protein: CASSLRATNEKLFF.

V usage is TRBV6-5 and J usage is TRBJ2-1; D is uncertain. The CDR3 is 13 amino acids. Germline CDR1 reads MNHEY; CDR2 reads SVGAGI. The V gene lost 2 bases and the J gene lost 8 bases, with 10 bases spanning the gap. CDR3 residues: CASSYGEEHEQFF. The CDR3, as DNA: TGTGCCAGCAGTTACGGCGAGGAACATGAGCAGTTCTTC.

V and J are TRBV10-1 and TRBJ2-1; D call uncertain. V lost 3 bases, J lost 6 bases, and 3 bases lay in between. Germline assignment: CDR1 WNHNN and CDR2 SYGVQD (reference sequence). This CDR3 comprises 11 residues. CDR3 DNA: TGCGCCAGCAGTGACGGCAATGAGCAGTTCTTC. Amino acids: CASSDGNEQFF.

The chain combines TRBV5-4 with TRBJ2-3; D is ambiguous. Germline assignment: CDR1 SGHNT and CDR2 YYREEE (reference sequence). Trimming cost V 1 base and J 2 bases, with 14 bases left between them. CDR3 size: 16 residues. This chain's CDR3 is CASSLNPGWDTDTQYF. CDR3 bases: TGTGCCAGCAGCTTGAACCCCGGTTGGGACACAGATACGCAGTATTTT.

The CDR3 spells CAWKSGREAKNIQYF. The CDR3 nucleotides read TGTGCCTGGAAAAGCGGCAGGGAAGCCAAAAACATTCAGTACTTC. This rearrangement joins TRBV30 to TRBJ2-4, with D perhaps being TRBD1 or TRBD2 (5 bases each). CDR1 and CDR2 from the germline V gene are GTSNPN and SVGIG (reference sequence). With 4 bases removed from V and 0 bases from J, the gap between germline ends came to 13 bases. The CDR3 has 15 amino acids.

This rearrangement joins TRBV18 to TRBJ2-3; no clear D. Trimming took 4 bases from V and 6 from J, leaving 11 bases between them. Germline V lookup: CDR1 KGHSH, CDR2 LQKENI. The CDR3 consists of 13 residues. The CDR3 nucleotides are TGTGCCAGCTCACTACGAGCTGCCGATACGCAGTATTTT. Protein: CASSLRAADTQYF.

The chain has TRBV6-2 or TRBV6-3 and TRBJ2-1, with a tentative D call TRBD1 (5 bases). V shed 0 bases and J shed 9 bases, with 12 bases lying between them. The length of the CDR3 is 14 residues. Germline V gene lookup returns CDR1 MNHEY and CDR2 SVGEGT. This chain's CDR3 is CASSYSAGSGEQFF. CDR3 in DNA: TGTGCCAGCAGTTACTCGGCAGGGTCCGGTGAGCAGTTCTTC.

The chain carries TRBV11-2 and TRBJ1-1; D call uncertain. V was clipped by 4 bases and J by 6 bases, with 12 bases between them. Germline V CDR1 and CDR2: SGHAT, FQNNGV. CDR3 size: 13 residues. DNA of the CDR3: TGTGCCAGCAGCTCCACCCCCGGGGCTGAAGCTTTCTTT. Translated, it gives CASSSTPGAEAFF.

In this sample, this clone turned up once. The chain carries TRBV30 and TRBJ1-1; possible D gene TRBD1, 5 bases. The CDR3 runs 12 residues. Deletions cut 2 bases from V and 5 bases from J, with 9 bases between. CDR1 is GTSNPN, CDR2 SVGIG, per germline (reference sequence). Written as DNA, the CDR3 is TGTGCCTGGAGTCGGGGGGTTACTGAAGCTTTCTTT. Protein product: CAWSRGVTEAFF. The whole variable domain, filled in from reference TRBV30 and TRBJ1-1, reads SQTIHQWPATLVQPVGSPLSLECTVEGTSNPNLYWYRQAAGRGLQLLFYSVGIGQISSEVPQNLSASRPQDRQFILSSKKLLLSDSGFYLCAWSRGVTEAFFGQGTRLTVV.

The CDR3 DNA is TGTGCCAGCAGTGCCAGGGCAGGTCAGCCCCAGCATTTT. Protein sequence: CASSARAGQPQHF. The rearrangement links TRBV28 to TRBJ1-5; a weak D match, TRBD1 (5 bases). The CDR3 length is 13 residues. Germline lookup yields CDR1 MDHEN and CDR2 SYDVKM. The ends were cut back, 5 bases at V and 6 bases at J, with 11 bases in the middle.

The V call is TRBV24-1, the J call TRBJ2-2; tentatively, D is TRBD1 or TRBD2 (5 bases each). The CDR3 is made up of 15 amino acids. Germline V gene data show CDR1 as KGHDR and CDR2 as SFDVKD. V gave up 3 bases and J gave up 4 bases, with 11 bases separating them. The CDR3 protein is CATSDGGRPTGELFF. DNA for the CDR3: TGTGCCACCAGTGATGGGGGACGGCCCACCGGGGAGCTGTTTTTT.

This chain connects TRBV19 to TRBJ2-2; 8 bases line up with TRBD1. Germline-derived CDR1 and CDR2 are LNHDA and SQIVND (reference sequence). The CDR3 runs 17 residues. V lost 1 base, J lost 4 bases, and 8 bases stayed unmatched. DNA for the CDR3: TGTGCCAGTAGTATAGTGGGCAGGGGGCGAAGCACCGGGGAGCTGTTTTTT. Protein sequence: CASSIVGRGRSTGELFF.

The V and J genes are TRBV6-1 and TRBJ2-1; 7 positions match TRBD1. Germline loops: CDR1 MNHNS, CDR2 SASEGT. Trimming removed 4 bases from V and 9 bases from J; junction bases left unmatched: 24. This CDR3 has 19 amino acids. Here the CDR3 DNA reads TGTGCCAGCAGTGGAGGGACAGCTGGTCGGCGAGATCGGCCCGGTGAGCAGTTCTTC. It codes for CASSGGTAGRRDRPGEQFF.

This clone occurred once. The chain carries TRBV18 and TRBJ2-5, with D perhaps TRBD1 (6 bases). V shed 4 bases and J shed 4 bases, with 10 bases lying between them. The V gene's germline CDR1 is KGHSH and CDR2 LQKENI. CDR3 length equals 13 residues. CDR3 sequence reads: CASSQGQGETQYF. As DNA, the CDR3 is TGTGCCAGCTCACAGGGACAAGGAGAGACCCAGTACTTC.

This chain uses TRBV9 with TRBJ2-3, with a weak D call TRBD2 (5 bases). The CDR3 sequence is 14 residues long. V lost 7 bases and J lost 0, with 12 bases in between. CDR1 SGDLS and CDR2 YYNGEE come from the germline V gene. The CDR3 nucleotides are TGTGCCAGCGGGGTAAGCGGAAGCACAGATACGCAGTATTTT. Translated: CASGVSGSTDTQYF.

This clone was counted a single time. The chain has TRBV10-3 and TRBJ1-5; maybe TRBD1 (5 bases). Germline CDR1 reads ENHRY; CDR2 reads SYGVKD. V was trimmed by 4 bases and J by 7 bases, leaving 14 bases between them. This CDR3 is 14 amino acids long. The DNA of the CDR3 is TGTGCCATCAGTGGCCGGGACTCTCGACAGCCCCAGCATTTT. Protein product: CAISGRDSRQPQHF.

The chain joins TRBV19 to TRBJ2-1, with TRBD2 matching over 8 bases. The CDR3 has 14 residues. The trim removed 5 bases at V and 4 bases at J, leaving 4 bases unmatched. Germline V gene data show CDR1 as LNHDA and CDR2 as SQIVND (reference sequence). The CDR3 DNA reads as TGTGCCAGTAGTTCCCTAGCGGGTTACAATGAGCAGTTCTTC. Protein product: CASSSLAGYNEQFF.

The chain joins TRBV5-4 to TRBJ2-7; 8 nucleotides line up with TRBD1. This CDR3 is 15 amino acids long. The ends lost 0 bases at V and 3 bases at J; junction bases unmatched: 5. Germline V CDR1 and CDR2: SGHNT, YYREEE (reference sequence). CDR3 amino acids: CASSLGQGMNYEQYV. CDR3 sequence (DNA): TGTGCCAGCAGCTTGGGACAGGGGATGAACTACGAGCAGTACGTC.

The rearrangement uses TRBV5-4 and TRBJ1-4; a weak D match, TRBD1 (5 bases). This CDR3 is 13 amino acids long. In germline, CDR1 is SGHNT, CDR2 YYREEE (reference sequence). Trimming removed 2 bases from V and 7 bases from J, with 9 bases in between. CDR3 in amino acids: CASSFAGTEKLFF. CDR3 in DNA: TGTGCCAGCAGCTTCGCAGGGACTGAAAAACTGTTTTTT.

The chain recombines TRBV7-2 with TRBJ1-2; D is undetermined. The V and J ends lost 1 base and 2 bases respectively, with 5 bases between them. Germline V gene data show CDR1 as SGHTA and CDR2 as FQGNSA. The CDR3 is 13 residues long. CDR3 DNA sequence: TGTGCCAGCAGCTTAGTTGGGAACTATGGCTACACCTTC. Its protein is CASSLVGNYGYTF.

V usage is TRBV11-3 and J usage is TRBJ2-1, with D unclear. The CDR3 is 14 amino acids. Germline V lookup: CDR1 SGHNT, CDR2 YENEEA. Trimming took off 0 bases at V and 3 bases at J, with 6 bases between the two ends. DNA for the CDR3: TGTGCCAGCAGCTTAGAGAGAGGCTACAATGAGCAGTTCTTC. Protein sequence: CASSLERGYNEQFF.

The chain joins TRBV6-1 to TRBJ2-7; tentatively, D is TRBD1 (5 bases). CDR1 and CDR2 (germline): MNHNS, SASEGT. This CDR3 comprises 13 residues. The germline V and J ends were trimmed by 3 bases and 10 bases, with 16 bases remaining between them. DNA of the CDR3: TGTGCCAGCAGTGAGGCCCAACCGACAGCCCAGTACGTC. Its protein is CASSEAQPTAQYV.